This T cell receptor (beta chain) was captured by sequencing in a study of beta chain features in type 1 diabetes. In its sample, this clone was seen a few times. Sequenced material consisted of expressed TCRB transcripts (all of the isolated RNA was reverse transcribed). Profiling relied on immunoSEQ multiplex PCR, and the TCRdb table lists in-frame clones only, not all of them. The sample yields fewer than 650,000 clones, 15% to 18% seen once. The germline V gene has CDR1 LNHDA and CDR2 SQIVND (reference sequence). The ends lost 5 bases at V and 8 bases at J; junction bases unmatched: 18. CDR3 size: 17 residues.

Sequenced input: naive CD4+ T cells from blood. V and J are TRBV19 and TRBJ2-4; 7 bases fit TRBD1. The sequence was obtained from a man in his late teens or twenties in good health. The CDR3 here is CASSSTTGLTIRDIQYF. DNA for the CDR3: TGTGCCAGTAGTTCAACGACAGGGTTGACCATTAGGGACATTCAGTACTTC.